The 22 T cell receptor beta chains listed next were all sequenced from one sample in a study of blood T cells in healthy people across ages. Combining a sample-barcoded 5' primer with a J-beta primer mix, a second PCR ran for roughly 7 to 11 cycles. TCRdb fed the 5' RACE reads into MiXCR, producing one record per CDR3 protein. The sample yields almost 1 million distinct CDR3 sequences, just over 50% seen once. Source material: blood. These receptors originate from a woman aged 55-75 years in good health.

This clonotype was recorded a few times. As DNA, the CDR3 is TGTGCCAGCAGCCAAGATCTCGCCGGGACTACGGAAGCTTTCTTT. The encoded protein is CASSQDLAGTTEAFF. The J gene is TRBJ1-1, the V gene TRBV4-2; D may be TRBD1 (5 bases). There are 15 residues in the CDR3. Germline V lookup: CDR1 LGHNA, CDR2 YNFKEQ. V lost 0 bases and J 8 bases, leaving 16 bases between the germline ends.

This clonotype was observed a handful of times. The rearrangement links TRBV29-1 to TRBJ2-1; 8 bases agree with TRBD2. Germline assignment: CDR1 SQVTM and CDR2 ANQGSEA. The junction had 4 bases not matched to a gene; V was cut back by 2 bases and J by 4 bases. CDR3 length equals 14 residues. CDR3 in DNA: TGCAGCGTTGAAAGCGGCGGGAGGTACAATGAGCAGTTCTTC. Its protein product is CSVESGGRYNEQFF.

The V and J genes are TRBV20-1 and TRBJ2-1; possibly TRBD1 or TRBD2 for D (5 bases each). Looked up from germline, CDR1 is DFQATT and CDR2 is SNEGSKA (reference sequence). V gave up 4 bases and J gave up 6 bases, with 13 bases separating them. This CDR3 spans 13 amino acids. CDR3 DNA: TGCAGTGCTAACCGGGACCTCGGCAATGAGCAGTTCTTC. It translates to CSANRDLGNEQFF.

The chain carries TRBV20-1 and TRBJ2-1; D might be TRBD1 (5 bases). Germline V gene lookup returns CDR1 DFQATT and CDR2 SNEGSKA (reference sequence). The CDR3 extends over 12 amino acids. The V end was cut by 3 bases, the J end by 4 bases, with 7 bases between. The CDR3 bases are TGCAGTGCTAGGCCAGGGTACAATGAGCAGTTCTTC. As protein: CSARPGYNEQFF.

The V gene is TRBV10-3, the J gene TRBJ2-7; 9 bases agree with TRBD2. The ends lost 0 bases at V and 4 bases at J; junction bases unmatched: 1. The CDR3 spans 14 residues. Germline assignment: CDR1 ENHRY and CDR2 SYGVKD. This CDR3 is CAISESSGSYEQYF. The CDR3 DNA follows: TGTGCCATCAGTGAGTCTAGCGGGAGTTACGAGCAGTACTTC.

The chain employs TRBV27 and TRBJ2-7, with 10 bases lining up with TRBD2. V dropped 5 bases and J dropped 2; count of bases not matched to a gene: 6. CDR1 is MNHEY, CDR2 SMNVEV, per germline (reference sequence). CDR3 length: 15 residues. For the CDR3, the DNA is TGTGCCAGCAGTCCTGGACTAGCGGTTACCTACGAGCAGTACTTC. Amino acids: CASSPGLAVTYEQYF.

This clonotype was detected once. In DNA form, the CDR3 reads TGCAGTGCTAACCGACTAGCGGGAGAGGGGACAGATACGCAGTATTTT. This sequence encodes CSANRLAGEGTDTQYF. The V call is TRBV20-1, the J call TRBJ2-3; TRBD2 agrees at 12 bases. The CDR3 contains 16 residues. With 4 bases clipped from V and 3 bases from J, the junction kept 8 bases outside the gene matches. Germline CDR1 DFQATT, CDR2 SNEGSKA (reference sequence).

This chain links TRBV11-1 with TRBJ2-1; 11 bases are shared with TRBD2. Germline values: CDR1 SGHAT, CDR2 FQDESV (reference sequence). J lost 1 base, V lost 6 bases, and 8 bases had no gene match. This CDR3 is built from 17 residues. In nucleotides, the CDR3 is TGTGCCAGCAGGAGGGGACTAGCGGCCGAATCCTACAATGAGCAGTTCTTC. It specifies CASRRGLAAESYNEQFF.

This clonotype was counted a few times. The chain joins TRBV24-1 to TRBJ2-3; D unclear. The V gene's germline CDR1 is KGHDR and CDR2 SFDVKD. This CDR3 has 17 amino acids. V was shortened by 1 base and J by 0 bases, with 13 bases between the two germline ends. CDR3 sequence reads: CATSDFLGGGSTDTQYF. The CDR3 coding sequence is TGTGCCACCAGTGATTTCCTCGGCGGTGGTAGCACAGATACGCAGTATTTT.

This chain links TRBV20-1 with TRBJ2-3, with TRBD1 identical over 8 bases. Looked up from germline, CDR1 is DFQATT and CDR2 is SNEGSKA (reference sequence). V was clipped by 5 bases and J by 4 bases; unmatched bases: 11. The CDR3 is 15 residues long. Written as DNA, the CDR3 is TGCAGTGCTCCGGGACAGGAGGGGCCCCCAGATACGCAGTATTTT. Translating gives CSAPGQEGPPDTQYF.

The CDR3 region has the DNA TGTGCCAGCGCCGGGACTAGCGGCCGCGTCGGGCTCTACGAGCAGTACTTC. This encodes CASAGTSGRVGLYEQYF. The chain recombines TRBV2 with TRBJ2-7; 11 nucleotides match TRBD2. CDR1 is SNHLY and CDR2 is FYNNEI in the germline V gene. CDR3 length: 17 residues. After removal of 8 bases from V and 3 bases from J, the junction contained 15 bases not matched to a gene.

The chain uses TRBV5-1 and TRBJ1-5, with TRBD1 identical over 7 bases. The CDR3 runs 16 residues. Germline CDR1 is SGHRS and CDR2 is YFSETQ. The junction had 18 bases not matched to a gene; V was cut back by 5 bases and J by 10 bases. CDR3 in DNA: TGCGCCAGCAGTCCAGGCACCGGGACAGCCCTAAGACCCCAGCATTTT. It codes for CASSPGTGTALRPQHF.

CDR3 nucleotides: TGTGCCAGCACCAGACAGGCGGGCTACAATGAGCAGTTCTTC. It codes for CASTRQAGYNEQFF. The rearrangement links TRBV5-5 to TRBJ2-1, with D possibly matching TRBD1 (6 bases). V lost 6 bases and J lost 3, with 13 bases in between. The CDR3 is 14 residues long. CDR1 SGHKS and CDR2 YYEKEE come from the germline V gene (reference sequence).

This clonotype was found a few times. The chain has TRBV7-9 and TRBJ2-7, with 10 nucleotides matching TRBD1. J was trimmed by 5 bases and V by 5 bases; bases with no gene match: 12. CDR1 and CDR2 (germline): SEHNR, FQNEAQ (reference sequence). The CDR3 contains 16 residues. Written as DNA, the CDR3 is TGTGCCAGCAGCCCCGGACCGGGACAGGGGCTCCACGAGCAGTACTTC. Protein: CASSPGPGQGLHEQYF.

This clonotype appeared a few times. The V call is TRBV29-1, the J call TRBJ2-5; 8 nucleotides align to TRBD1. With the DNA end fitting TRBJ2-7 better, the J assignment may be wrong. Germline lookup yields CDR1 SQVTM and CDR2 ANQGSEA. This CDR3 comprises 16 residues. CDR3 in amino acids: CSVDELLAQGEDEQYF. The CDR3 region has the DNA TGCAGCGTTGACGAACTCTTGGCACAGGGGGAGGACGAGCAGTACTTC.

This clonotype was detected only a few times. The chain has TRBV28 and TRBJ1-1; D not certain. CDR3 length: 14 amino acids. The V gene lost 7 bases and the J gene lost 1 base, with 13 bases spanning the gap. Germline values: CDR1 MDHEN, CDR2 SYDVKM. The CDR3 here is CASNGPPGNTEAFF. The CDR3, as DNA: TGTGCCAGCAATGGACCGCCGGGGAACACTGAAGCTTTCTTT.

The rearrangement joins TRBV4-1 to TRBJ2-7; 8 bases map to TRBD2. Trimming at V came to 1 base and at J to 0 bases, leaving 2 bases not matched to a gene. The CDR3 is 15 amino acids. The germline V gene encodes CDR1 MGHRA and CDR2 YSYEKL. CDR3 coding DNA: TGCGCCAGCAGCCAAGGAGGGACTAGCTCCTACGAGCAGTACTTC. The encoded protein is CASSQGGTSSYEQYF.

The chain recombines TRBV12-3 or TRBV12-4 with TRBJ2-3; maybe TRBD2 (5 bases). Trimming shortened V by 6 bases and J by 6 bases, and 16 bases separated the two germline ends. The CDR3 contains 14 residues. CDR3 residues: CASSTQDLPDTQYF. The CDR3 nucleotides read TGTGCCAGCAGCACCCAGGACTTGCCCGATACGCAGTATTTT.

This chain joins TRBV20-1 and TRBJ2-1; 7 bases align to TRBD2. There are 16 residues in the CDR3. Unmatched junction bases numbered 11, after V lost 4 bases and J lost 2 bases. The germline CDR1 and CDR2 sequences are DFQATT and SNEGSKA (reference sequence). CDR3 bases: TGCAGTGCTACGGAATCTAGCGGAGCCCCCTACAATGAGCAGTTCTTC. Its protein is CSATESSGAPYNEQFF.

CDR3 in amino acids: CAISESRGADTGNEQFF. The CDR3 DNA reads TGTGCCATCAGTGAGTCGAGGGGGGCAGATACTGGCAATGAGCAGTTCTTC. This chain joins TRBV10-3 and TRBJ2-1; D may correspond to TRBD1 or TRBD2 (6 bases each). This CDR3 contains 17 residues. Trimming cost V 0 bases and J 6 bases, with 18 bases left between them. Germline loops: CDR1 ENHRY, CDR2 SYGVKD.

This clonotype was observed a few times. This chain connects TRBV20-1 to TRBJ2-5, with TRBD2 matching over 7 bases. V shed 2 bases, J shed 3 bases, and the junction held 9 bases outside the gene matches. The length of the CDR3 is 15 residues. CDR1 is DFQATT and CDR2 is SNEGSKA in the germline V gene (reference sequence). CDR3 in DNA: TGCAGTGCTAGACTCTGGGGGAGGGATAAAGAGACCCAGTACTTC. Translating it yields CSARLWGRDKETQYF.

V is TRBV14 and J is TRBJ2-3; D unresolved. Germline V lookup: CDR1 SGHDN, CDR2 FVKESK. The V gene lost 2 bases and the J gene lost 8 bases, with 14 bases spanning the gap. The CDR3 length is 14 residues. CDR3 sequence (DNA): TGTGCCAGCAGCCAAATAAGAAACCTAGGTACGCAGTATTTT. Translating gives CASSQIRNLGTQYF.